These 13 T cell receptor beta chains were all obtained from the same sample, sequenced in a study of CD8 T cells in ankylosing spondylitis. TCRdb reprocessed the 5' RACE reads via MiXCR and lists one record per CDR3 protein. The sample consists of about 300,000 distinct CDR3 sequences, around a tenth of them appearing once. Input material: blood, either unsorted or a sorted T cell fraction (not recorded which). These receptors came from a female donor with ankylosing spondylitis or in good health (not recorded which).

Many counts were recorded for this clonotype. This chain uses TRBV5-1 with TRBJ2-3, with 7 nucleotides matching TRBD2. The CDR3 spans 16 residues. V shed 0 bases, J shed 6 bases, and the junction held 10 bases outside the gene matches. Germline values: CDR1 SGHRS, CDR2 YFSETQ. The CDR3 DNA reads TGCGCCAGCAGCTTGGACGGACTAGACGAGACGGATACGCAGTATTTT. Translation: CASSLDGLDETDTQYF.

The sample holds many counts of this clonotype. J is TRBJ1-5 and V is TRBV6-2 or TRBV6-3, with no clear D. This CDR3 is built from 13 residues. The V and J ends lost 5 bases and 6 bases respectively, with 11 bases between them. CDR1 and CDR2 (germline): MNHEY, SVGEGT. The CDR3 spells CASSLYSGQPQHF. CDR3 DNA sequence: TGTGCCAGCAGTCTCTACAGTGGTCAGCCCCAGCATTTT.

This clonotype was seen a handful of times. The chain employs TRBV30 and TRBJ2-7; D is ambiguous. There are 11 residues in the CDR3. The germline V and J ends were trimmed by 2 bases and 2 bases, with 4 bases remaining between them. Germline-derived CDR1 and CDR2 are GTSNPN and SVGIG (reference sequence). The DNA of the CDR3 is TGTGCCTGGAGTAAAGCCTACGAGCAGTACTTC. This translates into CAWSKAYEQYF.

This clonotype was detected ten times or more. The rearrangement uses TRBV7-2 and TRBJ1-5, with unresolved D. Germline V gives CDR1 SGHTA, CDR2 FQGNSA. CDR3 length: 12 amino acids. V was shortened by 3 bases and J by 9 bases, with 9 bases between the two germline ends. The CDR3 loop is CASSLSVGPQHF. As DNA, the CDR3 is TGTGCCAGCAGCTTGAGTGTGGGGCCCCAGCATTTT.

There are a few counts of this clonotype. The rearrangement joins TRBV5-6 to TRBJ2-1; TRBD2 matches at 10 bases. The trim removed 0 bases at V and 9 bases at J, leaving 15 bases unmatched. Germline V gives CDR1 SGHDT, CDR2 YYEEEE. The length of the CDR3 is 18 residues. The CDR3 coding sequence is TGTGCCAGCAGCTTGGGGGTGTTTGGAGCGGGAGGGCCGGTTGAGCAGTTCTTC. Translation: CASSLGVFGAGGPVEQFF.

In its sample, this clonotype was seen many times. The chain carries TRBV20-1 and TRBJ1-1; 7 bases agree with TRBD1. CDR1 and CDR2 from the germline V gene are DFQATT and SNEGSKA (reference sequence). This CDR3 has 14 residues. The ends lost 6 bases at V and 2 bases at J; junction bases unmatched: 9. CDR3 region: CSAFRQGPNTEAFF. The CDR3 region has the DNA TGCAGTGCGTTTAGACAGGGTCCTAACACTGAAGCTTTCTTT.

This clonotype was detected ten times or more. The genes are TRBV14 and TRBJ1-1; D is undetermined. Germline V gives CDR1 SGHDN, CDR2 FVKESK. Trimming stripped 4 bases from V and 5 bases from J, with 14 bases between. The CDR3 loop spans 14 amino acids. The CDR3 DNA sequence: TGTGCCAGCAGCCTCCAACTAGGTGGGACTGAAGCTTTCTTT. The encoded protein is CASSLQLGGTEAFF.

In its sample, this clonotype was seen once. An end of the junction differs from the germline gene, which may be a read error. The V and J genes are TRBV4-2 and TRBJ2-5; no clear D gene. CDR3 length: 13 amino acids. Germline values: CDR1 LGHNA, CDR2 YNFKEQ. The CDR3 is CASSQGFRETQSF. The CDR3 bases are TGTGCCAGCAGCCAAGGGTTCCGAGAGACCCAGTCCTTC.

The chain carries TRBV7-9 and TRBJ2-7; 9 nucleotides line up with TRBD1. The CDR3 consists of 14 residues. Germline assignment: CDR1 SEHNR and CDR2 FQNEAQ (reference sequence). J gave up 6 bases and V 5 bases, and 8 bases lay outside the gene matches. DNA for the CDR3: TGTGCCAGCAGCGAAGGGACAGGGAGTTTCGAGCAGTACTTC. Its protein product is CASSEGTGSFEQYF. The whole variable domain, filled in from reference TRBV7-9 and TRBJ2-7, reads DTGVSQNPRHKITKRGQNVTFRCDPISEHNRLYWYRQTLGQGPEFLTYFQNEAQLEKSRLLSDRFSAERPKGSFSTLEIQRTEQGDSAMYLCASSEGTGSFEQYFGPGTRLTVT.

This clonotype appeared a few times. J is TRBJ2-1 and V is TRBV20-1, with D perhaps TRBD1 or TRBD2 (5 bases each). CDR3 length: 15 residues. Between the trimmed V and J ends, which lost 3 bases and 8 bases, there was a span of 20 bases. Per germline, CDR1 DFQATT and CDR2 SNEGSKA (reference sequence). The CDR3 loop reads CSASRRDRATDEQFF. In DNA form, the CDR3 reads TGCAGTGCTAGCCGCCGGGACCGGGCTACGGATGAGCAGTTCTTC.

Notes on this clonotype: A much larger clone sits a single nucleotide away, making a read error possible. Because it lacks the conserved phenylalanine or tryptophan at the end, this CDR3 is likely a read error. This chain joins TRBV12-3 or TRBV12-4 and TRBJ1-1; D is perhaps TRBD1 (6 bases). Trimming cost V 0 bases and J 7 bases, with 15 bases left between them. The CDR3 is 15 amino acids. Here the CDR3 reads CASSLATTGMGEAFS. CDR3 DNA: TGTGCCAGCAGTTTAGCGACTACAGGGATGGGTGAAGCTTTCTCT.

The table lists this clonotype with many counts. V and J are TRBV7-2 and TRBJ2-3, with no clear D. V lost 1 base, J lost 5 bases, and 10 bases lay in between. From germline, CDR1 is SGHTA and CDR2 FQGNSA. The CDR3 runs to 14 residues. The CDR3 DNA is TGTGCCAGCAGCTTAGTTCTATCCGGAGATACGCAGTATTTT. Its protein product is CASSLVLSGDTQYF.

This clonotype was detected ten times or more. This sequence joins TRBV7-6 and TRBJ1-4; no reliable D call. Trimming took off 1 base at V and 4 bases at J, with 10 bases between the two ends. The CDR3 totals 15 residues. CDR1 is SGHVS, CDR2 FNYEAQ, per germline. The CDR3 here is CASSLGGNNNEKLFF. The CDR3 region has the DNA TGTGCCAGCAGCTTAGGGGGAAACAATAATGAAAAACTGTTTTTT.